What follows describes a single T cell receptor beta chain. Its specificity is unknown. These data come from a study of cytomegalovirus exposure and HLA in healthy donors. Study overall: Genotyping of roughly 400 donors showed that over 80% belonged to the Caucasian-associated ancestry cluster. General study points: The study listed some 160 cytomegalovirus-associated TCR beta chains. Available immune exposure information covered CMV serostatus only.

PCR primers comprised 60 Vbeta and 13 Jbeta primers. Generated by immunoSEQ multiplex PCR, the TCRdb table keeps only in-frame clones and is missing some. The data hold 200,000 to 250,000 clones, with about 85% observed a single time. The donors (healthy individuals) were bone marrow donors. The clonotype was recovered from a human donor in good health. The sample taken for sequencing was PBMCs.

CDR3 sequence reads: CASSQTSGADTQYF. In DNA, the CDR3 is TGTGCCAGCAGCCAAACTAGCGGGGCAGATACGCAGTATTTT. V and J are TRBV7-9 and TRBJ2-3, with 10 bases that match TRBD2. J gave up 4 bases and V 5 bases, and 3 bases lay outside the gene matches. In germline, CDR1 is SEHNR, CDR2 FQNEAQ (reference sequence). The CDR3 length is 14 residues.